The rows below give T cell receptor beta chains drawn from one sample of a study of CD8 T cells in ankylosing spondylitis. Via MiXCR, TCRdb re-called the 5' RACE reads, giving one row per CDR3 protein. The repertoire holds roughly 240,000 distinct CDR3 sequences, with roughly a third as singletons. The sample taken for sequencing was blood, either unsorted or a sorted T cell fraction (not recorded which). The receptors originated from a male donor with ankylosing spondylitis or in good health (not recorded which). Both conserved end residues are part of each CDR3. A D gene is named only where the DNA matches it firmly. For some rows the clone size is stated as once, few or many, or as a class when expanded; others skip it.

V: TRBV7-2
D: TRBD2
J: TRBJ2-1
size: NA
CDR3: CASPGAGGVYNEQFF
DNA: TGTGCCAGCCCGGGAGCGGGGGGAGTGTACAATGAGCAGTTCTTC

V: TRBV9
D: TRBD1
J: TRBJ2-3
size: few
CDR3: CASSPSGTGADTQYF
DNA: TGTGCCAGCAGCCCATCCGGGACAGGGGCGGATACGCAGTATTTT

V: TRBV5-6
D: NA
J: TRBJ2-1
size: NA
CDR3: CASSSLQPKKEEQFF
DNA: TGTGCCAGCAGCTCACTCCAGCCAAAGAAAGAAGAGCAGTTCTTC

V: TRBV12-3/TRBV12-4
D: TRBD1
J: TRBJ2-3
size: NA
CDR3: CASSSEQGAALTDTQYF
DNA: TGTGCCAGCAGTTCAGAGCAGGGGGCGGCCCTCACAGATACGCAGTATTTT

V: TRBV7-9
D: NA
J: TRBJ1-1
size: NA
CDR3: CASSLLGGEAFF
DNA: TGTGCCAGCAGCTTATTGGGCGGGGAAGCTTTCTTT

V: TRBV11-2
D: TRBD1
J: TRBJ2-5
size: NA
CDR3: CASSFRNTGAWTQYF
DNA: TGTGCCAGCAGCTTTAGGAACACAGGGGCTTGGACCCAGTACTTC

V: TRBV20-1
D: NA
J: TRBJ1-1
size: NA
CDR3: CSAQTQNTEAFF
DNA: TGCAGTGCTCAGACTCAGAACACTGAAGCTTTCTTT

V: TRBV5-1
D: NA
J: TRBJ2-7
size: NA
CDR3: CASKLSGTPSEQYF
DNA: TGCGCCAGCAAGCTCTCCGGGACTCCTAGCGAGCAGTACTTC

V: TRBV5-5
D: NA
J: TRBJ1-1
size: NA
CDR3: CASSWGGPNTEAFF
DNA: TGTGCCAGCAGCTGGGGAGGACCGAACACTGAAGCTTTCTTT

V: TRBV7-7
D: TRBD1
J: TRBJ2-3
size: many
CDR3: CASSLTGLTDTQYF
DNA: TGTGCCAGCAGCTTGACAGGGCTGACAGATACGCAGTATTTT

V: TRBV27
D: TRBD1
J: TRBJ1-4
size: NA
CDR3: CASSLQGANEKLFF
DNA: TGTGCCAGCAGTTTACAGGGGGCTAATGAAAAACTGTTTTTT

V: TRBV7-6
D: NA
J: TRBJ1-3
size: once
CDR3: CASSLRVAGPSGNTIYF
DNA: TGTGCCAGCAGCTTACGGGTTGCAGGGCCCTCTGGAAACACCATATATTTT

V: TRBV12-3/TRBV12-4
D: NA
J: TRBJ1-2
size: NA
CDR3: CASRRRGGYYGYTF
DNA: TGTGCCAGCAGGCGAAGGGGGGGTTACTATGGCTACACCTTC

V: TRBV18
D: NA
J: TRBJ1-3
size: few
CDR3: CASSREEVQGISGNTIYF
DNA: TGTGCCAGCTCGCGGGAAGAGGTACAGGGCATCTCTGGAAACACCATATATTTT

V: TRBV20-1
D: TRBD1
J: TRBJ1-6
size: NA
CDR3: CSARDRLGQVNSPLHF
DNA: TGCAGTGCTAGGGACCGACTAGGACAGGTGAATTCACCCCTCCACTTT

V: TRBV29-1
D: NA
J: TRBJ2-2
size: NA
CDR3: CSVDSGRRIAGELFF
DNA: TGCAGCGTTGATTCGGGACGACGGATCGCCGGGGAGCTGTTTTTT

V: TRBV18
D: TRBD1
J: TRBJ2-7
size: NA
CDR3: CASSPWTGADEQYF
DNA: TGTGCCAGCTCACCTTGGACAGGGGCTGACGAGCAGTACTTC

V: TRBV19
D: NA
J: TRBJ2-7
size: NA
CDR3: CASSPQEGLSYEQYF
DNA: TGTGCCAGTAGCCCCCAGGAGGGATTAAGCTACGAGCAGTACTTC

V: TRBV10-3
D: NA
J: TRBJ2-1
size: few
CDR3: CAISEAGSAYNEQFF
DNA: TGTGCCATCAGTGAGGCGGGGTCCGCCTACAATGAGCAGTTCTTC

V: TRBV6-5
D: TRBD2
J: TRBJ2-1
size: NA
CDR3: CASSYTGTRANEQFF
DNA: TGTGCCAGCAGTTACACCGGGACTAGGGCCAATGAGCAGTTCTTC

V: TRBV20-1
D: NA
J: TRBJ2-7
size: NA
CDR3: CSARGIDYEQYF
DNA: TGCAGTGCTAGGGGGATAGACTACGAGCAGTACTTC

V: TRBV20-1
D: TRBD1
J: TRBJ2-7
size: few
CDR3: CSARSRDRSYEQYF
DNA: TGCAGTGCTAGGTCCCGGGACAGGAGCTACGAGCAGTACTTC

V: TRBV15
D: NA
J: TRBJ2-3
size: NA
CDR3: CACRGLNTDTQYF
DNA: TGTGCTTGTCGGGGTTTAAACACAGATACGCAGTATTTT

V: TRBV20-1
D: TRBD2
J: TRBJ2-3
size: NA
CDR3: CSANRLAGGKDTQYF
DNA: TGCAGTGCCAATCGACTAGCGGGAGGGAAAGATACGCAGTATTTT

V: TRBV6-2/TRBV6-3
D: NA
J: TRBJ2-7
size: NA
CDR3: CASSYWGRGENSYEQYF
DNA: TGTGCCAGCAGTTATTGGGGCCGGGGTGAAAACTCCTACGAGCAGTACTTC

V: TRBV12-3/TRBV12-4
D: NA
J: TRBJ1-1
size: NA
CDR3: CASSEEKNTEAFF
DNA: TGTGCCAGCAGTGAAGAGAAGAACACTGAAGCTTTCTTT

V: TRBV7-8
D: TRBD2
J: TRBJ2-4
size: NA
CDR3: CASSLGGGGDSQYF
DNA: TGTGCCAGCAGCTTAGGGGGCGGGGGAGACAGTCAGTACTTC

V: TRBV20-1
D: TRBD2
J: TRBJ2-3
size: NA
CDR3: CSARVARGASGAQYF
DNA: TGCAGTGCTAGAGTAGCGCGGGGGGCCTCGGGTGCGCAGTATTTT

V: TRBV7-2
D: NA
J: TRBJ2-7
size: NA
CDR3: CASSFWHNSYEQYF
DNA: TGTGCCAGCAGCTTCTGGCATAACTCCTACGAGCAGTACTTC

V: TRBV10-3
D: NA
J: TRBJ2-7
size: NA
CDR3: CAISSGPLTGVDYEQYF
DNA: TGTGCCATCAGCAGCGGACCCTTGACAGGAGTGGACTACGAGCAGTACTTC

V: TRBV27
D: NA
J: TRBJ1-2
size: few
CDR3: CASSSPIQGNYGYTF
DNA: TGTGCCAGCAGCAGCCCCATACAGGGTAACTATGGCTACACCTTC

V: TRBV10-3
D: TRBD1
J: TRBJ2-2
size: NA
CDR3: CAIRGQGAVLTGELFF
DNA: TGTGCCATCAGAGGACAGGGGGCAGTCCTCACCGGGGAGCTGTTTTTT

V: TRBV20-1
D: TRBD2
J: TRBJ2-5
size: many
CDR3: CSAIVAGEVMETQYF
DNA: TGCAGTGCTATCGTAGCGGGGGAAGTCATGGAGACCCAGTACTTC

V: TRBV9
D: NA
J: TRBJ2-7
size: NA
CDR3: CASSARASYEQYF
DNA: TGTGCCAGCAGCGCCCGGGCATCCTACGAGCAGTACTTC

V: TRBV15
D: NA
J: TRBJ2-5
size: NA
CDR3: CATSRHRGQKQETQYF
DNA: TGTGCCACCAGCAGACATCGGGGACAAAAACAAGAGACCCAGTACTTC

V: TRBV10-3
D: TRBD1
J: TRBJ1-5
size: few
CDR3: CAISYPGGGNQPQHF
DNA: TGTGCCATCAGTTACCCAGGGGGCGGGAATCAGCCCCAGCATTTT

V: TRBV11-2
D: NA
J: TRBJ1-1
size: few
CDR3: CASSLNPRLTEAFF
DNA: TGTGCCAGCAGCTTAAACCCGAGGCTCACTGAAGCTTTCTTT